This T cell receptor beta chain stems from a study of tumor-infiltrating lymphocytes in primary liver carcinoma. Trimming cost V 3 bases and J 11 bases, with 18 bases left between them. CDR3 size: 14 residues. The V gene's germline CDR1 is SGHAT and CDR2 FQDESV (reference sequence). The input was roughly 0.5 ug total RNA; TCR beta cDNA was made from it with a constant-region primer. For TCR beta, libraries were produced by three nested multiplex PCR rounds using slightly modified ARM-PCR. Amplification in the first two PCR rounds was performed using TRBV1-TRBV30 forward primers and a C-beta reverse primer for around 9 cycles each. TCRdb re-derived calls from the multiplex PCR reads in MiXCR, one entry per CDR3 protein. Here the sample spans some 180,000 distinct CDR3 sequences, 60% being singletons. The source of the blood RNA was unsorted whole blood, and germline DNA was extracted as well.

V usage is TRBV11-1 and J usage is TRBJ2-3; D possibly corresponds to TRBD1 (6 bases). This receptor was identified in a man aged 35-49 years with primary liver carcinoma and hepatitis B virus infection. The sequenced sample was peripheral blood. The CDR3 nucleotides read TGTGCCAGCAGCTTCCCCTACGACAGGAGAAAGCAGTATTTT. Amino acid sequence: CASSFPYDRRKQYF. Looking up the rest from reference TRBV11-1 and TRBJ2-3 gives the full variable domain: EAEVAQSPRYKITEKSQAVAFWCDPISGHATLYWYRQILGQGPELLVQFQDESVVDDSQLPKDRFSAERLKGVDSTLKIQPAELGDSAMYLCASSFPYDRRKQYFGPGTRLTVL.